A single sample is the source of the 27 T cell receptor beta chains below, sequenced in a study of T cells after yellow fever vaccination. TCRdb reanalysed the 5' RACE reads using MiXCR and keeps one entry per CDR3 protein. The sample lists 250,000 to 400,000 distinct CDR3 sequences; 3.5% to 4.5% were seen once. Sequencing used PBMCs, obtained 15 days after the yellow fever booster vaccination. All receptors come from a man younger than 30 who received the YFV17D yellow fever vaccine.

This clonotype has ten or more counts. V usage is TRBV5-1 and J usage is TRBJ2-3; 7 nucleotides line up with TRBD2. V was clipped by 5 bases and J by 3 bases; unmatched bases: 9. CDR1 is SGHRS and CDR2 is YFSETQ in the germline V gene. This CDR3 is built from 15 residues. The CDR3 sequence: CASSLIGRVTDTQYF. The CDR3 DNA reads TGCGCCAGCAGTCTGATAGGGAGGGTGACAGATACGCAGTATTTT.

V gene TRBV9 combines with J gene TRBJ2-3, with TRBD2 matching over 10 bases. Germline CDR1 reads SGDLS; CDR2 reads YYNGEE. With 3 bases clipped from V and 0 bases from J, the junction kept 4 bases outside the gene matches. CDR3 length: 16 amino acids. CDR3 sequence (DNA): TGTGCCAGCAGCGACCTAGCGGGGGTCAGCACAGATACGCAGTATTTT. It translates to CASSDLAGVSTDTQYF. Full variable domain (remainder filled in from reference TRBV9 and TRBJ2-3): DSGVTQTPKHLITATGQRVTLRCSPRSGDLSVYWYQQSLDQGLQFLIQYYNGEERAKGNILERFSAQQFPDLHSELNLSSLELGDSALYFCASSDLAGVSTDTQYFGPGTRLTVL.

This clonotype came up many times. This chain connects TRBV7-9 to TRBJ2-7, with D possibly TRBD1 on 6 matching bases. Trimming pared 1 base from V and 1 base from J, leaving 8 bases between. This CDR3 contains 14 residues. Germline lookup yields CDR1 SEHNR and CDR2 FQNEAQ (reference sequence). The CDR3 is CASSLGRGSYEQYF. The DNA of the CDR3 is TGTGCCAGCAGCTTAGGAAGGGGGTCCTACGAGCAGTACTTC.

This clonotype was observed at least ten times. V gene TRBV6-1 combines with J gene TRBJ1-6; TRBD1 aligns across 9 bases. Germline assignment: CDR1 MNHNS and CDR2 SASEGT. The CDR3 has 14 residues. Losses at the gene ends were 6 bases for V and 6 bases for J; bases not matched to a gene: 3. DNA of the CDR3: TGTGCCAGCAGACCGGGACAGGGTAATTCACCCCTCCACTTT. Its protein product is CASRPGQGNSPLHF.

The sample holds many counts of this clonotype. The chain recombines TRBV10-3 with TRBJ2-5, with 7 positions matching TRBD2. After removal of 9 bases from V and 4 bases from J, the junction contained 11 bases not matched to a gene. Germline V gives CDR1 ENHRY, CDR2 SYGVKD. The CDR3 totals 14 residues. CDR3 amino acids: CAISTGGMRETQYF. In DNA form, the CDR3 reads TGTGCCATATCTACCGGGGGGATGCGAGAGACCCAGTACTTC.

The chain is built from TRBV12-3 or TRBV12-4 and TRBJ2-7; possibly TRBD1 for D (6 bases). Trimming took off 8 bases at V and 6 bases at J, with 20 bases between the two ends. The CDR3 sequence is 14 residues long. DNA of the CDR3: TGTGCCAGCGGAAAAACCGGGACAATAGGCGAGCAGTACTTC. Its translation is CASGKTGTIGEQYF.

This clonotype was detected ten times or more. The chain is built from TRBV12-3 or TRBV12-4 and TRBJ2-7; the D gene could be TRBD1 or TRBD2 (5 bases each). This CDR3 contains 16 residues. Trimming shortened V by 5 bases and J by 0 bases, and 17 bases separated the two germline ends. Here the CDR3 DNA reads TGTGCCAGCAGTCCCCACTCGTCCGGGGCCTCCTACGAGCAGTACTTC. It is translated as CASSPHSSGASYEQYF.

This clonotype was found many times. The gene calls are TRBV5-1 and TRBJ2-5, with 7 bases aligning to TRBD1. This CDR3 comprises 16 residues. Germline CDR1 and CDR2: SGHRS and YFSETQ. J gave up 5 bases and V 0 bases, and 10 bases lay outside the gene matches. This CDR3 reads CASSLGQGFRFETQYF. In DNA form, the CDR3 reads TGCGCCAGCAGCTTGGGACAGGGATTTAGGTTTGAGACCCAGTACTTC.

V and J are TRBV7-9 and TRBJ2-7; tentatively, D is TRBD1 or TRBD2 (5 bases each). V lost 4 bases and J lost 5, with 18 bases in between. Looked up from germline, CDR1 is SEHNR and CDR2 is FQNEAQ (reference sequence). CDR3 length: 15 amino acids. In DNA form, the CDR3 reads TGTGCCAGCAGCTCGGGTGGGACGGTGAGCCACGAGCAGTACTTC. Translating it yields CASSSGGTVSHEQYF.

This clonotype has only a few counts. V is TRBV2 and J is TRBJ2-3; 8 bases align to TRBD2. The length of the CDR3 is 15 residues. Germline CDR1 and CDR2: SNHLY and FYNNEI. Unmatched junction bases numbered 10, after V lost 11 bases and J lost 0 bases. CDR3 region: CASGGARGSTDTQYF. DNA for the CDR3: TGTGCCTCGGGGGGGGCACGCGGAAGCACAGATACGCAGTATTTT. Full variable domain (remainder filled in from reference TRBV2 and TRBJ2-3): EPEVTQTPSHQVTQMGQEVILRCVPISNHLYFYWYRQILGQKVEFLVSFYNNEISEKSEIFDDQFSVERPDGSNFTLKIRSTKLEDSAMYFCASGGARGSTDTQYFGPGTRLTVL.

This chain uses TRBV4-2 with TRBJ2-2, with 7 bases that match TRBD2. Losses at the gene ends were 5 bases for V and 5 bases for J; bases not matched to a gene: 5. Germline CDR1 is LGHNA and CDR2 is YNFKEQ. The CDR3 sequence is 14 residues long. In DNA, the CDR3 is TGTGCCAGCAGCGTACGGGGGGTGACCGGGGAGCTGTTTTTT. It specifies CASSVRGVTGELFF.

The chain combines TRBV14 with TRBJ2-5; perhaps TRBD2 as D (6 bases). Trimming removed 0 bases at V and 7 bases at J, with 9 bases between. The CDR3 is 13 residues long. Germline V gene lookup returns CDR1 SGHDN and CDR2 FVKESK. CDR3 nucleotide sequence: TGTGCCAGCAGCCAAGAACAGGAGGGGACCCAGTACTTC. Protein product: CASSQEQEGTQYF.

V gene TRBV6-5 combines with J gene TRBJ2-7; possibly TRBD1 for D (6 bases). The CDR3 totals 14 residues. CDR1 is MNHEY, CDR2 SVGAGI, per germline. The V end was cut by 6 bases, the J end by 1 base, with 13 bases between. The CDR3 DNA reads as TGTGCCAGCAGCTCAGGGGTGGGGTCCTACGAGCAGTACGTC. Its protein is CASSSGVGSYEQYV.

Ten or more counts support this clonotype. J is TRBJ1-5 and V is TRBV6-7; a weak D match, TRBD1 (6 bases). TRBV6-7 is an open reading frame whose function is uncertain. This CDR3 contains 15 residues. Trimming removed 5 bases from V and 0 bases from J, with 11 bases in between. The CDR3 DNA follows: TGTGCCAGCAGTGAGGGACACCATAGCAATCAGCCCCAGCATTTT. Protein product: CASSEGHHSNQPQHF.

This clonotype was recorded many times. The rearrangement uses TRBV4-3 and TRBJ1-4, with 9 bases lining up with TRBD1. Germline trimming cut 1 base from V and 5 bases from J; bases unmatched to any gene: 2. Germline CDR1 reads LGHNA; CDR2 reads YSLEER. The CDR3 runs 15 residues. CDR3 in DNA: TGCGCCAGCAGCCAAGTGGGGACAGGGAATGAAAAACTGTTTTTT. Its protein product is CASSQVGTGNEKLFF.

The chain has TRBV6-2 or TRBV6-3 and TRBJ1-1; D call uncertain. Per germline, CDR1 MNHEY and CDR2 SVGEGT. This CDR3 contains 11 residues. Trimming took 3 bases from V and 7 from J, leaving 6 bases between them. The CDR3 loop reads CASSYTFEAFF. CDR3 DNA sequence: TGTGCCAGCAGTTATACATTTGAAGCTTTCTTT.

The rearrangement uses TRBV24-1 and TRBJ1-2; 8 nucleotides agree with TRBD1. J was trimmed by 0 bases and V by 3 bases; bases with no gene match: 8. Germline V gives CDR1 KGHDR, CDR2 SFDVKD. The CDR3 covers 17 residues. In nucleotides, the CDR3 is TGTGCCACCAGTGATCTACAGGGGGTGAAAGCTAACTATGGCTACACCTTC. Translation: CATSDLQGVKANYGYTF.

This clonotype came up many times. The rearrangement joins TRBV6-2 or TRBV6-3 to TRBJ2-7; 10 positions agree with TRBD1. The germline gives CDR1 MNHEY, CDR2 SVGEGT. This CDR3 contains 15 residues. J was trimmed by 1 base and V by 7 bases; bases with no gene match: 7. CDR3 sequence: CASTYKDRGSYEQYF. As DNA, the CDR3 is TGTGCCAGCACCTACAAGGACAGGGGGTCCTACGAGCAGTACTTC.

This clonotype was seen at least ten times. The chain combines TRBV12-3 or TRBV12-4 with TRBJ2-3, with D possibly TRBD1 on 6 matching bases. There are 15 residues in the CDR3. V was trimmed by 0 bases and J by 2 bases, leaving 9 bases between them. The CDR3 protein is CASSLAGAITDTQYF. The CDR3 DNA follows: TGTGCCAGCAGTTTAGCGGGGGCCATCACAGATACGCAGTATTTT.

The chain carries TRBV12-3 or TRBV12-4 and TRBJ2-5; 9 positions match TRBD2. The V segment lost 3 bases and the J segment 2 bases; nucleotides outside the gene matches: 7. The CDR3 loop spans 16 amino acids. CDR3: CASSFGLAGTQETQYF. The CDR3 DNA is TGTGCCAGCAGTTTTGGCCTAGCGGGGACACAAGAGACCCAGTACTTC.

In its sample, this clonotype was seen a few times. DNA for the CDR3: TGTGCCAGCAGCACGAAGGACAGCCGCACAGATACGCAGTATTTT. This codes for CASSTKDSRTDTQYF. The V gene is TRBV9, the J gene TRBJ2-3, with a tentative D call TRBD1 (6 bases). This CDR3 is 15 amino acids long. V was trimmed by 4 bases and J by 1 base, leaving 13 bases between them. The V gene's germline CDR1 is SGDLS and CDR2 YYNGEE.

The chain recombines TRBV3-1 with TRBJ2-1, with no clear D. This CDR3 is built from 15 residues. V was shortened by 5 bases and J by 0 bases, with 11 bases between the two germline ends. The germline V gene encodes CDR1 LGHDT and CDR2 YNNKEL (reference sequence). The CDR3 is CASSARRGSYNEQFF. DNA for the CDR3: TGTGCCAGCAGCGCGAGGAGAGGCTCCTACAATGAGCAGTTCTTC.

This clonotype appeared many times. The chain employs TRBV7-2 and TRBJ2-1; D is unclear. The CDR3 has 14 residues. The germline V gene encodes CDR1 SGHTA and CDR2 FQGNSA. Between the trimmed V and J ends, which lost 3 bases and 5 bases, there was a span of 11 bases. CDR3: CASSFGQPNNEQFF. The CDR3, as DNA: TGTGCCAGCAGCTTTGGGCAGCCGAACAATGAGCAGTTCTTC. Filled out from reference TRBV7-2 and TRBJ2-1, the complete variable domain reads GAGVSQSPSNKVTEKGKDVELRCDPISGHTALYWYRQSLGQGLEFLIYFQGNSAPDKSGLPSDRFSAERTGGSVSTLTIQRTQQEDSAVYLCASSFGQPNNEQFFGPGTRLTVL.

This clonotype was seen repeatedly, ten times or more. The V call is TRBV7-2, the J call TRBJ2-1, with TRBD2 matching 8 bases. V shed 5 bases and J 7 bases; nucleotides not matched to a gene: 10. Looked up from germline, CDR1 is SGHTA and CDR2 is FQGNSA. The CDR3 contains 15 residues. Here the CDR3 reads CASSLRLAGSNEQFF. The CDR3 DNA reads TGTGCCAGCAGCCTTAGGTTAGCGGGGAGTAATGAGCAGTTCTTC. Full variable domain (remainder filled in from reference TRBV7-2 and TRBJ2-1): GAGVSQSPSNKVTEKGKDVELRCDPISGHTALYWYRQSLGQGLEFLIYFQGNSAPDKSGLPSDRFSAERTGGSVSTLTIQRTQQEDSAVYLCASSLRLAGSNEQFFGPGTRLTVL.

This sequence joins TRBV6-5 and TRBJ1-4, with 8 nucleotides matching TRBD1. V lost 6 bases and J lost 7; bases outside the gene matches: 7. Germline V gene lookup returns CDR1 MNHEY and CDR2 SVGAGI. The CDR3 sequence is 14 residues long. DNA for the CDR3: TGTGCCAGCAGATTTCAGGGGGCGCGTGAAAAACTGTTTTTT. Protein sequence: CASRFQGAREKLFF.

The chain couples TRBV7-2 to TRBJ2-7, with D perhaps assigned TRBD1 or TRBD2 (5 bases each). Trimming stripped 4 bases from V and 4 bases from J, with 17 bases between. The CDR3 contains 15 residues. Germline CDR1 reads SGHTA; CDR2 reads FQGNSA. The CDR3 loop reads CASSSLPGAGYEQYF. The CDR3, as DNA: TGTGCCAGCAGCTCGCTCCCCGGGGCGGGTTACGAGCAGTACTTC.

This clonotype was detected many times. The V and J genes are TRBV9 and TRBJ1-3; D is possibly TRBD1 (5 bases). From germline, CDR1 is SGDLS and CDR2 YYNGEE. The CDR3 consists of 18 residues. V was pared by 0 bases and J by 0 bases, with 16 bases between. This CDR3 reads CASSVGDIDRRSGNTIYF. DNA for the CDR3: TGTGCCAGCAGCGTAGGAGATATAGACAGACGCTCTGGAAACACCATATATTTT. The full variable domain, with the rest looked up from reference TRBV9 and TRBJ1-3, is DSGVTQTPKHLITATGQRVTLRCSPRSGDLSVYWYQQSLDQGLQFLIQYYNGEERAKGNILERFSAQQFPDLHSELNLSSLELGDSALYFCASSVGDIDRRSGNTIYFGEGSWLTVV.